The following is a T cell receptor beta chain sequence with its context. CDR1 and CDR2 from the germline V gene are SGDLS and YYNGEE. Trimming shortened V by 0 bases and J by 0 bases, and 9 bases separated the two germline ends. The CDR3 extends over 16 amino acids. Using immunoSEQ multiplex PCR, the repertoire was profiled, and TCRdb retains in-frame clones only, with some absent. Of about 99,000 clones in the sample, more than 75% were seen once. The data belong to a study of blood T cell repertoires in COVID-19. V is TRBV9 and J is TRBJ1-4; no clear D gene. This clonotype was obtained from a human donor in a cohort sampled during active COVID-19. The sample comprised peripheral blood. The DNA of the CDR3 is TGTGCCAGCAGCGTAGGAAGGGAGGCAACTAATGAAAAACTGTTTTTT. This translates into CASSVGREATNEKLFF.